These 4 T cell receptor beta chains were all obtained from the same sample, sequenced in a study of cytomegalovirus exposure and HLA in healthy donors. Amplification used 60 Vbeta primers and 13 Jbeta primers. Some clones are missing from TCRdb's copy, which holds only in-frame ones; the method was immunoSEQ multiplex PCR. The sample has 150,000 to 160,000 clones, 65% to 90% seen once; the top ten hold under 7.5%. The sequencing sample was made of PBMCs. The receptors derive from a woman aged 45-59 years in good health and CMV-seropositive.

Remarks on this clone: A junction boundary mismatches the germline segment, possibly from a read error. V is TRBV7-9 and J is TRBJ2-4; perhaps TRBD2 as D (5 bases). There are 16 residues in the CDR3. Germline loops: CDR1 SEHNR, CDR2 FQNEAQ (reference sequence). CDR3 sequence: CSSSLAMALGENIQYF. CDR3 DNA sequence: TGTTCCAGCAGCTTAGCTATGGCCCTCGGGGAAAACATTCAGTACTTC. The full variable domain, completed using reference TRBV7-9 and TRBJ2-4, is DTGVSQNPRHKITKRGQNVTFRCDPISEHNRLYWYRQTLGQGPEFLTYFQNEAQLEKSRLLSDRFSAERPKGSFSTLEIQRTEQGDSAMYLCSSSLAMALGENIQYFGAGTRLSVL.

The chain is built from TRBV6-6 and TRBJ2-6; D possibly corresponds to TRBD1 (5 bases). Trimming left V 7 bases short and J 1 base short, with 11 bases between. The CDR3 has 15 residues. In germline, CDR1 is MNHNY, CDR2 SVGAGI (reference sequence). In DNA form, the CDR3 reads TGTGCCAGCAATCCAGGGCTTTCTGGGGCCAACGTCCTGACTTTC. This gives the protein CASNPGLSGANVLTF.

The chain couples TRBV6-5 to TRBJ1-2; 9 bases line up with TRBD1. Germline V gene sequence: CDR1 MNHEY, CDR2 SVGAGI. V was clipped by 5 bases and J by 6 bases; unmatched bases: 7. The CDR3 spans 14 residues. CDR3 in amino acids: CASSRRDRANGYTF. For the CDR3, the DNA is TGTGCCAGCAGTCGCCGGGACAGGGCAAATGGCTACACCTTC.

This clone was seen a few times. The V call is TRBV6-1, the J call TRBJ2-1; D perhaps matches TRBD2 (6 bases). V was pared by 4 bases and J by 2 bases, with 21 bases between. The CDR3 extends over 18 amino acids. The germline V gene has CDR1 MNHNS and CDR2 SASEGT. The CDR3 nucleotides are TGTGCCAGCAGTGGCTGGGGGACTGGAGGCTTGGCCTACAATGAGCAGTTCTTC. It is translated as CASSGWGTGGLAYNEQFF.